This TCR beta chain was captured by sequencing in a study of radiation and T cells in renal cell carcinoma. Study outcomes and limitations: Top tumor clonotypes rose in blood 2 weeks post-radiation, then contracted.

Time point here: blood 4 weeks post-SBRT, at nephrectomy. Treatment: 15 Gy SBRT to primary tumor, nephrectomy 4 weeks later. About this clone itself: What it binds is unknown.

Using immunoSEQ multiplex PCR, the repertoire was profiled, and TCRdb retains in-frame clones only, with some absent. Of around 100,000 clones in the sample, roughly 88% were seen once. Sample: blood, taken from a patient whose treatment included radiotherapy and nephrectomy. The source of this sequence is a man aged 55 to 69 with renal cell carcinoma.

This chain's CDR3 is CAWSGGRSDTQYF. In nucleotides, the CDR3 is TGTGCCTGGAGTGGGGGGAGGTCAGATACGCAGTATTTT. The rearrangement joins TRBV30 to TRBJ2-3, with D perhaps matching TRBD2 (6 bases). This CDR3 comprises 13 residues. Trimming shortened V by 1 base and J by 4 bases, and 9 bases separated the two germline ends. Germline CDR1 reads GTSNPN; CDR2 reads SVGIG (reference sequence).